This is a list of T cell receptor beta chains from one sample in a study of control samples from healthy donors and cancer patients. Measured with immunoSEQ multiplex PCR; TCRdb has only the in-frame clones, and not every one. This sample carries over 100,000 clones, around 92% of them seen once, and the ten largest clones take 2% to 2.5%. The material sequenced was blood. Receptors were obtained from a woman aged 45 to 65 in good health. Both conserved end residues are part of each CDR3.

v_call: TRBV19
cdr3_aa: CASSILAGGPMDEQYF

v_call: TRBV6-5
cdr3_aa: CASTLYDRFQETQYF

v_call: TRBV6-2/TRBV6-3
cdr3_aa: CASSYYGYEQYF

v_call: TRBV5-4
cdr3_aa: CASSPQIRGNTEAFF

v_call: TRBV29-1
cdr3_aa: CSVAGQGTYEQYF

v_call: TRBV7-9
cdr3_aa: CASSLPRDTQYF

v_call: TRBV5-1
cdr3_aa: CASSEGNSGANVLTF

v_call: TRBV19
cdr3_aa: CASSEGRGQPQHF

v_call: TRBV5-6
cdr3_aa: CASSPQASGAYNEQFF

v_call: TRBV24-1
cdr3_aa: CATSDLPRGDYGYTF

v_call: TRBV11-1
cdr3_aa: CASSLSGFNEQFF

v_call: TRBV6-4
cdr3_aa: CASSEERGSSYEQYF

v_call: TRBV19
cdr3_aa: CASSARGVSGTGELFF

v_call: TRBV15
cdr3_aa: CATSGGQGDTGELFF

v_call: TRBV2
cdr3_aa: CASSGSLSGGNQETQYF

v_call: TRBV30
cdr3_aa: CAWSSPRWADGYTF

v_call: TRBV7-8
cdr3_aa: CASSPYSGTYNEQFF

v_call: TRBV20-1
cdr3_aa: CSASSGTGNYGYTF

v_call: TRBV5-1
cdr3_aa: CASSLVISGGSYEQYF

v_call: TRBV28
cdr3_aa: CASSFPWAGTDTQYF

v_call: TRBV4-1
cdr3_aa: CASSQESHSGGQETQYF

v_call: TRBV19
cdr3_aa: CASSITGTGGNEQYF

v_call: TRBV2
cdr3_aa: CASSRDRGKGEKLFF

v_call: TRBV18
cdr3_aa: CASSQSTGGTEAFF

v_call: TRBV7-9
cdr3_aa: CASSLQGDVEAFF

v_call: TRBV6-1
cdr3_aa: CASSDMGQSTEAFF

v_call: TRBV7-9
cdr3_aa: CASSIQDSAEQYF

v_call: TRBV9
cdr3_aa: CASRALGQGYNEQFF

v_call: TRBV3-1/TRBV3-2
cdr3_aa: CASSQARGGEQFF

v_call: TRBV18
cdr3_aa: CASSPTPPSANTGELFF

v_call: TRBV19
cdr3_aa: CASMSTGNQPQHF

v_call: TRBV6-5
cdr3_aa: CANRRGGSYEQYF

v_call: TRBV2
cdr3_aa: CASSRGKVNYEQYF

v_call: TRBV18
cdr3_aa: CASSPSGHLETQYF

v_call: TRBV10-2
cdr3_aa: CASTDSLGNGRQPQHF

v_call: TRBV7-9
cdr3_aa: CASSFRGQGSVGELFF

v_call: TRBV19
cdr3_aa: CASSAAGYTDTQYF

v_call: TRBV11-2
cdr3_aa: CASSLRWREQDTQYF

v_call: TRBV19
cdr3_aa: CASSMGLTSGILGETQYF

v_call: TRBV27
cdr3_aa: CASSLSPRYGYTF

v_call: TRBV11-2
cdr3_aa: CASSPRMGANNEQFF

v_call: TRBV21-1
cdr3_aa: CASSSGVALDTQYF

v_call: TRBV3-1/TRBV3-2
cdr3_aa: CASSEPRLAGGPGELFF

v_call: TRBV6-2/TRBV6-3
cdr3_aa: CASSYRDVSYEQYF

v_call: TRBV10-3
cdr3_aa: CAISERSSLEDTQYF

v_call: TRBV18
cdr3_aa: CASSPIREGRQETQYF

v_call: TRBV27
cdr3_aa: CASSSGRVDIQYF

v_call: TRBV28
cdr3_aa: CASIGDRDRLYEQYF

v_call: TRBV11-3
cdr3_aa: CASSLESQVGFGQPQHF

v_call: TRBV30
cdr3_aa: CAWSVRERDTQYF

v_call: TRBV29-1
cdr3_aa: CSVAQGNYGYTF

v_call: TRBV6-5
cdr3_aa: CASSLGQRNTEAFF